A selection of T cell receptor beta chains follows, all from one sample in a study of blood T cell repertoires in COVID-19. Sequenced by immunoSEQ multiplex PCR; TCRdb stores in-frame clones only, minus some. The sample yields 250,000 to 300,000 clones, 85% seen once. Material: peripheral blood. These receptors all stem from a man aged 50-59 years with active or convalescent COVID-19. CDR3s leave out the opening cysteine and the closing phenylalanine or tryptophan. D genes are given only for firm matches.

D: NA
J: TRBJ2-1
V: TRBV29-1
CDR3: SVGGDVSSSYNEQF

D: NA
J: TRBJ2-2
V: TRBV4-1
CDR3: ASSHASGSNTGELF

D: NA
J: TRBJ2-1
V: TRBV4-1
CDR3: ASRKEARLYNEQF

D: NA
J: TRBJ2-5
V: TRBV9
CDR3: ASSVVGGIQETQY

D: NA
J: TRBJ2-7
V: TRBV7-2
CDR3: ASSLAAGGEYEQY

D: TRBD1
J: TRBJ2-2
V: TRBV5-5
CDR3: ASSLPGQGAIGELF

D: TRBD1
J: TRBJ1-1
V: TRBV7-8
CDR3: ASSRDRGSTEAF

D: TRBD2
J: TRBJ2-7
V: TRBV28
CDR3: ATLIAGGSYEQY

D: NA
J: TRBJ1-4
V: TRBV4-1
CDR3: ASSQDGGKGEKLF

D: TRBD1
J: TRBJ2-7
V: TRBV11-1
CDR3: ASSYRDRAYEQY

D: NA
J: TRBJ2-1
V: TRBV10-1
CDR3: ASSERGIENEQF

D: NA
J: TRBJ1-2
V: TRBV30
CDR3: AWSRADSYYGYT

D: NA
J: TRBJ2-1
V: TRBV7-9
CDR3: ASSPNHNEQF

D: NA
J: TRBJ1-1
V: TRBV30
CDR3: AWSPTANTEAF

D: TRBD1
J: TRBJ1-2
V: TRBV27
CDR3: ASSARGQGNYGYT

D: TRBD2
J: TRBJ2-1
V: TRBV19
CDR3: ASSPPRTSGRGNEQF

D: TRBD1
J: TRBJ2-1
V: TRBV6-2/TRBV6-3
CDR3: ASSWTGNEQF

D: NA
J: TRBJ1-6
V: TRBV7-2
CDR3: ASSLASRDNSPLH

D: TRBD2
J: TRBJ2-3
V: TRBV27
CDR3: ASSFSLAGGPVRDTQY

D: TRBD2
J: TRBJ2-5
V: TRBV5-1
CDR3: ASSLVSGGRAVETQY

D: NA
J: TRBJ2-1
V: TRBV11-3
CDR3: ASSLRAGFGTGNEQF

D: TRBD2
J: TRBJ2-2
V: TRBV6-2/TRBV6-3
CDR3: ASSYSPPRIAGVTGELF

D: TRBD2
J: TRBJ2-1
V: TRBV6-1
CDR3: ASSEGGLAGVRQDDEQF

D: TRBD1
J: TRBJ1-6
V: TRBV5-6
CDR3: ASSRQGASNSPLH

D: NA
J: TRBJ2-5
V: TRBV9
CDR3: ASSVAPDLGEGETQY

D: NA
J: TRBJ1-2
V: TRBV10-3
CDR3: AINTKEGLPNYGYT

D: TRBD2
J: TRBJ2-3
V: TRBV28
CDR3: ASTAGAQDTQY

D: TRBD1
J: TRBJ2-1
V: TRBV7-3
CDR3: ASSLMSGGSNEQF

D: NA
J: TRBJ2-7
V: TRBV11-2
CDR3: ASSLTGYEQY

D: TRBD1
J: TRBJ2-5
V: TRBV5-4
CDR3: ASSLLGTGGETQY

D: NA
J: TRBJ1-1
V: TRBV7-8
CDR3: ASSLRGGVNTEAF

D: NA
J: TRBJ2-1
V: TRBV11-1
CDR3: ASRPGLALGREQF

D: TRBD1
J: TRBJ2-5
V: TRBV5-1
CDR3: ASSWTGAQETQY

D: NA
J: TRBJ2-1
V: TRBV28
CDR3: ASSRWGDKSGNEQF

D: TRBD2
J: TRBJ2-5
V: TRBV5-6
CDR3: ASRSSSGRLSWRETQY

D: NA
J: TRBJ1-2
V: TRBV12-5
CDR3: ASGFVGALPFYGYT

D: TRBD1
J: TRBJ1-1
V: TRBV10-3
CDR3: AIRPQGLSEAF